The T cell receptor (beta chain) described here comes from a study of identical twins. From germline, CDR1 is MDHEN and CDR2 SYDVKM. V was cut by 7 bases and J by 4 bases, with 19 bases left in between. This CDR3 has 15 residues. TCRdb passed the 5' RACE reads through MiXCR, listing each CDR3 protein once. The sample has fewer than 800,000 distinct CDR3 sequences; under 8.5% are singletons. Study observations and caveats: Carriage of fewer insertions was seen in abundant cord blood beta clonotypes, whereas memory repertoires showed none.

This clonotype has just a few counts. Its antigen is undetermined. These same records also appear under a second study, on yellow fever vaccine responses in identical twins.

The clonotype was recovered from a woman aged 18-29 years in good health. This chain uses TRBV28 with TRBJ1-1, with a weak D call TRBD1 (5 bases). Material for sequencing was PBMCs. The CDR3 DNA sequence: TGTGCCAGCAACCTCTCAGGGTCCCTCGGCACTGAAGCTTTCTTT. It translates to CASNLSGSLGTEAFF.